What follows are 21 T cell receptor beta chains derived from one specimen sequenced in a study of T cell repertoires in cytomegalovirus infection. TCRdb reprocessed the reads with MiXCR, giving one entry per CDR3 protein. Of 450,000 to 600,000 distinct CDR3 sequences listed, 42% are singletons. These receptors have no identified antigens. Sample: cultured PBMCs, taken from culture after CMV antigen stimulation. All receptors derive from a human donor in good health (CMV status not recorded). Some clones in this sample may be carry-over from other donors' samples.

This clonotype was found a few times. CDR3 region: CASSRQINEKLFF. The CDR3 bases are TGTGCCAGCAGCAGACAGATTAATGAAAAACTGTTTTTT. This chain links TRBV25-1 with TRBJ1-4; possibly TRBD1 for D (5 bases). Germline V CDR1 and CDR2: MGHDK, SYGVNS. Trimming took off 6 bases at V and 4 bases at J, with 9 bases between the two ends. This CDR3 spans 13 amino acids.

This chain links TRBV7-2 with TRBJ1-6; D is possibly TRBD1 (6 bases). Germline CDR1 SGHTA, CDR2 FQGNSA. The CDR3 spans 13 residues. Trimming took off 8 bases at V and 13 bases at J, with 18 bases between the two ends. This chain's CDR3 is CASRGQGRVPLHF. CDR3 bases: TGTGCCAGCCGGGGGCAGGGGCGAGTTCCCCTCCACTTT.

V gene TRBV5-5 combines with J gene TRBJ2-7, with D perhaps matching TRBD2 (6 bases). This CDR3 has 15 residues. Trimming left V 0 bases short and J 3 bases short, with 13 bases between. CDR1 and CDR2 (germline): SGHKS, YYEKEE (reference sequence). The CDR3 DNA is TGTGCCAGCAGCTTGGGACTAGATTACCTCTACGAGCAGTACTTC. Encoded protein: CASSLGLDYLYEQYF.

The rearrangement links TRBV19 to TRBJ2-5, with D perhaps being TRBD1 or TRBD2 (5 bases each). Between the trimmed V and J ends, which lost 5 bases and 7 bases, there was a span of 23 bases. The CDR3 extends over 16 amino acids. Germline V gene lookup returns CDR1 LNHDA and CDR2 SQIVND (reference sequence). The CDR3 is CASSRAPGRGSATQYF. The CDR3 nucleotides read TGTGCCAGTAGTCGTGCCCCAGGGAGAGGCAGCGCGACCCAGTACTTC.

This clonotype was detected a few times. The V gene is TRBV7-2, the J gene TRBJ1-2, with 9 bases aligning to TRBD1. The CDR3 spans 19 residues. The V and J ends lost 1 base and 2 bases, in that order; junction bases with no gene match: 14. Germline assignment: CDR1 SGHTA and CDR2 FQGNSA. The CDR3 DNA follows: TGTGCCAGCAGCTTAGTATCCCGGGGACAGGGTGGGTCGAACTATGGCTACACCTTC. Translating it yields CASSLVSRGQGGSNYGYTF. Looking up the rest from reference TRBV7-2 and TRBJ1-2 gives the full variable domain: GAGVSQSPSNKVTEKGKDVELRCDPISGHTALYWYRQSLGQGLEFLIYFQGNSAPDKSGLPSDRFSAERTGGSVSTLTIQRTQQEDSAVYLCASSLVSRGQGGSNYGYTFGSGTRLTVV.

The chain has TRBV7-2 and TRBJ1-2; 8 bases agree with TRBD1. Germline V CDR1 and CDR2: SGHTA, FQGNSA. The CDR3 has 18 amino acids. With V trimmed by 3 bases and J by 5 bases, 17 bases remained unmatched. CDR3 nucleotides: TGTGCCAGCAGCTTCCTCCCCCCATCGACAGGGGCCTATTATGGCTACACCTTC. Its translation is CASSFLPPSTGAYYGYTF.

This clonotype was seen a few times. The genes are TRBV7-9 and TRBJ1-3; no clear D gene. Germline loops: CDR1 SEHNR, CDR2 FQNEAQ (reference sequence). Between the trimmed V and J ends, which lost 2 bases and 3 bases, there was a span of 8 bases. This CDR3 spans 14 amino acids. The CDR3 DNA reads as TGTGCCAGCAGCTTACGAGGAGGTGGAAACACCATATATTTT. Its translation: CASSLRGGGNTIYF.

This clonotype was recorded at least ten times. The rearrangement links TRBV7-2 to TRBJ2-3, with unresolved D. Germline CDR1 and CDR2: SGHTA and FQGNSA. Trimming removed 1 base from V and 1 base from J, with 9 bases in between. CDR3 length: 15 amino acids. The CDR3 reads CASSLVDVRTDTQYF. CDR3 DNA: TGTGCCAGCAGCTTAGTGGACGTTCGCACAGATACGCAGTATTTT.

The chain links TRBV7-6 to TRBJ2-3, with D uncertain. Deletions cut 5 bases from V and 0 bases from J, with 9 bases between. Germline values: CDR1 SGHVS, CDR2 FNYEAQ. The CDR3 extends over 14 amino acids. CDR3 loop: CASSPEDSTDTQYF. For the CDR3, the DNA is TGTGCCAGCAGCCCCGAGGATAGCACAGATACGCAGTATTTT. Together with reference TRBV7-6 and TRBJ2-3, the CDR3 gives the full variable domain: GAGVSQSPRYKVTKRGQDVALRCDPISGHVSLYWYRQALGQGPEFLTYFNYEAQQDKSGLPNDRFSAERPEGSISTLTIQRTEQRDSAMYRCASSPEDSTDTQYFGPGTRLTVL.

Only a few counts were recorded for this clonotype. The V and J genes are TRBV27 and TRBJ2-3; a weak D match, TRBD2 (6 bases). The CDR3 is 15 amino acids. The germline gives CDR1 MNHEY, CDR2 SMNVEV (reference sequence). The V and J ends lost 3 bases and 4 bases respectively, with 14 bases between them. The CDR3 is CASSFLHREPDTQYF. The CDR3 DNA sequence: TGTGCCAGCAGTTTCCTCCACCGGGAGCCAGATACGCAGTATTTT.

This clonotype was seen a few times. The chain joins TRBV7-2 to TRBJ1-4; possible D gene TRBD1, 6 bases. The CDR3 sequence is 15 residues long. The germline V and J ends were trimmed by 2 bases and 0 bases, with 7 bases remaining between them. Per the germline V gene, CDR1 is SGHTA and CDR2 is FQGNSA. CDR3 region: CASSLQGPTNEKLFF. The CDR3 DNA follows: TGTGCCAGCAGCTTACAGGGGCCAACTAATGAAAAACTGTTTTTT.

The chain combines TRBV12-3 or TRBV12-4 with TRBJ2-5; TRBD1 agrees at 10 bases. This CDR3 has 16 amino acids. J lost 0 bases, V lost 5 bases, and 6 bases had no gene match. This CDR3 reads CASSPPGTGDQETQYF. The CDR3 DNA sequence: TGTGCCAGCAGTCCCCCGGGGACAGGGGACCAAGAGACCCAGTACTTC.

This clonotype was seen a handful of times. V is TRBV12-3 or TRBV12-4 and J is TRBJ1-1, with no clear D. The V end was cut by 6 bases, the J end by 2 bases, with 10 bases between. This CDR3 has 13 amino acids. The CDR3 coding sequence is TGTGCCAGCAGGGTTACAGCTAACACTGAAGCTTTCTTT. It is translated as CASRVTANTEAFF.

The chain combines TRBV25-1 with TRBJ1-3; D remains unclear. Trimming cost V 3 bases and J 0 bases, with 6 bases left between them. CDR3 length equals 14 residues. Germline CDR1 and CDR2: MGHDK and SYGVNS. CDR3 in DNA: TGTGCCAGCAGTGACAAGTTCTCTGGAAACACCATATATTTT. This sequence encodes CASSDKFSGNTIYF.

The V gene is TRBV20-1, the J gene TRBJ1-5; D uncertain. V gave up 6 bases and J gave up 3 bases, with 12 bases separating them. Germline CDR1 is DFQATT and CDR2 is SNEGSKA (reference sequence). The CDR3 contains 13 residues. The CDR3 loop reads CSASLEVNQPQHF. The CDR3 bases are TGCAGTGCCTCCTTAGAAGTCAATCAGCCCCAGCATTTT.

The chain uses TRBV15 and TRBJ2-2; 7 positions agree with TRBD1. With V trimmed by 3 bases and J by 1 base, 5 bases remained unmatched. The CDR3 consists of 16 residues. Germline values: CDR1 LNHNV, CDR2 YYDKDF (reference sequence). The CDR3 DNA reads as TGTGCCACCAGCAGGGCCAGACAGGGGAACACCGGGGAGCTGTTTTTT. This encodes CATSRARQGNTGELFF.

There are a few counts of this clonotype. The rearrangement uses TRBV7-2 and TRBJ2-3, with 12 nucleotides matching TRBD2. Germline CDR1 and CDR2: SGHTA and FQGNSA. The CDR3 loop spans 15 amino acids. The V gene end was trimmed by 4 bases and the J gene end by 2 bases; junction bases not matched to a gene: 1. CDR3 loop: CASSWTSGATDTQYF. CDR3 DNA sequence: TGTGCCAGCAGCTGGACTAGCGGGGCCACAGATACGCAGTATTTT.

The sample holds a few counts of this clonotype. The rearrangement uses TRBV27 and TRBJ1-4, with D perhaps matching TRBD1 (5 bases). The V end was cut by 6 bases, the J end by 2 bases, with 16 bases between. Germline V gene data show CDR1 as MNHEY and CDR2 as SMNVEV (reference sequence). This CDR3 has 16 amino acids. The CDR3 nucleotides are TGTGCCAGCAGACGCGGGGGGTCTACGACTAATGAAAAACTGTTTTTT. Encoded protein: CASRRGGSTTNEKLFF.

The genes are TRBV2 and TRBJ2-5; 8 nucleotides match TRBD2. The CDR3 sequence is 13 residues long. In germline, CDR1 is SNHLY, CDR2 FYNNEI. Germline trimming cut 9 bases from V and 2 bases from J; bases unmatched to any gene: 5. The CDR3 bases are TGTGCCAGAGTAGCGGGGCAACAAGAGACCCAGTACTTC. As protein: CARVAGQQETQYF.

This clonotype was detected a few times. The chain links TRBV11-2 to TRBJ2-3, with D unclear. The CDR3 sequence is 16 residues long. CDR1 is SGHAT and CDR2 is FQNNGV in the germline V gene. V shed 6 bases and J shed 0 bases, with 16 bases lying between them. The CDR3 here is CASRRPGHSSTDTQYF. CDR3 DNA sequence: TGTGCCAGCAGGAGGCCGGGTCATAGTAGCACAGATACGCAGTATTTT.

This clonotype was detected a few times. CDR3 residues: CASSLPQRGSRGYTF. The DNA for the CDR3 is TGTGCCAGCAGCTTACCCCAGAGGGGTTCGCGCGGCTACACCTTC. The rearrangement joins TRBV7-8 to TRBJ1-2; D might be TRBD1 (5 bases). Trimming stripped 2 bases from V and 8 bases from J, with 18 bases between. The germline gives CDR1 SGHVS, CDR2 FQNEAQ. This CDR3 is built from 15 residues.